A single sample is the source of the 24 T cell receptor beta chains below, sequenced in a study of cytomegalovirus exposure and HLA in healthy donors. The PCR was carried out with 60 Vbeta primers and 13 Jbeta primers. TCRdb's copy holds only in-frame clones and misses some; the assay was immunoSEQ multiplex PCR. The table lists 85,000 to 120,000 clones, more than 65% of them singletons, with about 0.8% in the top ten. The sample taken for sequencing was PBMCs. The receptors shown here come from a boy aged 5-17 years in good health and CMV-seronegative.

The CDR3 coding sequence is TGTGCCAGCAGCTTTACGAAGTCGACAGGGGGTTCGCCCCTCCACTTT. Amino acids: CASSFTKSTGGSPLHF. V is TRBV7-2 and J is TRBJ1-6; 9 bases match TRBD1. The CDR3 runs to 16 residues. Trimming removed 3 bases from V and 13 bases from J; junction bases left unmatched: 13. CDR1 and CDR2 from the germline V gene are SGHTA and FQGNSA.

The rearrangement uses TRBV27 and TRBJ2-5; no clear D gene. This CDR3 spans 15 amino acids. V lost 4 bases and J 5 bases, leaving 17 bases between the germline ends. The germline V gene has CDR1 MNHEY and CDR2 SMNVEV (reference sequence). The DNA of the CDR3 is TGTGCCAGCAGTTACGTGGGCCGTGAAGTGGAGACCCAGTACTTC. This gives the protein CASSYVGREVETQYF.

The rearrangement links TRBV5-4 to TRBJ1-2, with 9 nucleotides matching TRBD1. The CDR3 has 15 amino acids. Germline trimming cut 4 bases from V and 4 bases from J; bases unmatched to any gene: 8. Germline V CDR1 and CDR2: SGHNT, YYREEE (reference sequence). The CDR3 sequence is CASSPQQGAGYGYTF. For the CDR3, the DNA is TGTGCCAGCAGCCCCCAACAGGGGGCGGGCTATGGCTACACCTTC.

This chain connects TRBV25-1 to TRBJ2-5; 8 nucleotides align to TRBD1. Germline V gene data show CDR1 as MGHDK and CDR2 as SYGVNS. With 7 bases clipped from V and 5 bases from J, the junction kept 6 bases outside the gene matches. This CDR3 has 13 amino acids. This chain's CDR3 is CASTTGDFETQYF. For the CDR3, the DNA is TGTGCCAGCACGACAGGGGATTTCGAGACCCAGTACTTC.

In this sample, this clone turned up once. J is TRBJ1-1 and V is TRBV2; no firm D call. The V gene lost 4 bases and the J gene lost 3 bases, with 12 bases spanning the gap. The CDR3 has 14 residues. Per the germline V gene, CDR1 is SNHLY and CDR2 is FYNNEI. Written as DNA, the CDR3 is TGTGCCAGCAGTGTAGATCTCCCGGACACTGAAGCTTTCTTT. It encodes CASSVDLPDTEAFF.

The CDR3 protein is CASRIGVLEKLFF. CDR3 DNA sequence: TGTGCCAGCAGGATCGGGGTACTTGAAAAACTGTTTTTT. The rearrangement uses TRBV2 and TRBJ1-4; no clear D. The germline V and J ends were trimmed by 6 bases and 7 bases, with 12 bases remaining between them. This CDR3 spans 13 amino acids. CDR1 and CDR2 from the germline V gene are SNHLY and FYNNEI.

The chain employs TRBV2 and TRBJ1-4; D gene ambiguous. V shed 8 bases and J shed 3 bases, with 4 bases lying between them. The CDR3 is 11 amino acids. CDR1 and CDR2 from the germline V gene are SNHLY and FYNNEI. DNA for the CDR3: TGTGCCAGCGCAGCTAATGAAAAACTGTTTTTT. Protein: CASAANEKLFF.

CDR3 protein: CASSLLAGGYEQYF. The CDR3 region has the DNA TGTGCCAGCAGCTTACTAGCGGGAGGCTACGAGCAGTACTTC. V is TRBV7-9 and J is TRBJ2-7; 11 bases agree with TRBD2. The CDR3 consists of 14 residues. The germline CDR1 and CDR2 sequences are SEHNR and FQNEAQ (reference sequence). The V gene end was trimmed by 2 bases and the J gene end by 3 bases; junction bases not matched to a gene: 0.

This chain joins TRBV2 and TRBJ2-5; weak D call: TRBD2 (5 bases). This CDR3 is built from 15 residues. Trimming pared 4 bases from V and 0 bases from J, leaving 12 bases between. Germline values: CDR1 SNHLY, CDR2 FYNNEI. The CDR3 loop reads CASSGEGLNQETQYF. The CDR3 nucleotides read TGTGCCAGCAGTGGGGAAGGACTCAACCAAGAGACCCAGTACTTC.

This chain links TRBV10-3 with TRBJ1-2; a weak D match, TRBD1 (5 bases). V was pared by 0 bases and J by 7 bases, with 9 bases between. Germline CDR1 is ENHRY and CDR2 is SYGVKD. CDR3 size: 13 residues. This CDR3 reads CAISESGLLGYTF. The CDR3 nucleotides read TGTGCCATCAGTGAGTCGGGACTTCTTGGCTACACCTTC.

This chain links TRBV5-1 with TRBJ2-5; a weak D match, TRBD2 (6 bases). Germline values: CDR1 SGHRS, CDR2 YFSETQ. V was cut by 0 bases and J by 7 bases, with 16 bases left in between. The CDR3 is made up of 15 amino acids. The CDR3 protein is CASSLVSRPEGTQYF. The CDR3 DNA reads as TGCGCCAGCAGCTTGGTTAGCCGGCCGGAGGGGACCCAGTACTTC.

The chain is built from TRBV30 and TRBJ2-2, with 7 bases fitting TRBD1. V lost 7 bases and J lost 2; bases outside the gene matches: 13. The germline V gene encodes CDR1 GTSNPN and CDR2 SVGIG (reference sequence). The CDR3 is 16 amino acids. The CDR3 is CASLLPRGKNTGELFF. The CDR3 DNA sequence: TGTGCCTCCCTCCTGCCCAGGGGGAAAAACACCGGGGAGCTGTTTTTT.

This clone was picked up a small number of times. V and J are TRBV27 and TRBJ1-4, with TRBD1 matching over 11 bases. The CDR3 extends over 18 amino acids. J was trimmed by 1 base and V by 1 base; bases with no gene match: 5. Germline V CDR1 and CDR2: MNHEY, SMNVEV (reference sequence). The CDR3 sequence: CASSLYMGQGVTNEKLFF. In DNA, the CDR3 is TGTGCCAGCAGTTTATATATGGGACAGGGGGTAACTAATGAAAAACTGTTTTTT.

V usage is TRBV5-1 and J usage is TRBJ2-7; TRBD2 is a possible D gene (6 bases). V was trimmed by 5 bases and J by 4 bases, leaving 10 bases between them. The germline V gene has CDR1 SGHRS and CDR2 YFSETQ. The CDR3 spans 12 residues. The CDR3 loop is CASSPGTYEQYF. CDR3 sequence (DNA): TGCGCCAGCAGTCCGGGGACTTACGAGCAGTACTTC.

In its sample, this clone was seen a few times. The CDR3 coding sequence is TGCGCCAGCAGCTTACAGGGGGTCGGGGCTGAAGCTTTCTTT. Translating it yields CASSLQGVGAEAFF. The chain has TRBV5-1 and TRBJ1-1; 8 positions match TRBD1. This CDR3 spans 14 amino acids. CDR1 is SGHRS, CDR2 YFSETQ, per germline. V lost 2 bases to trimming and J lost 6 bases; unmatched junction nucleotides: 6.

This chain connects TRBV5-6 to TRBJ2-7; D gene uncertain. The CDR3 runs 14 residues. Germline V gives CDR1 SGHDT, CDR2 YYEEEE. V was pared by 3 bases and J by 2 bases, with 12 bases between. The CDR3 nucleotides read TGTGCCAGCAGCTCCCCCGCGGTTACCTACGAGCAGTACTTC. It encodes CASSSPAVTYEQYF.

The chain recombines TRBV5-6 with TRBJ1-1; no reliable D call. The germline V and J ends were trimmed by 3 bases and 12 bases, with 18 bases remaining between them. The CDR3 runs to 13 residues. Germline-derived CDR1 and CDR2 are SGHDT and YYEEEE. Here the CDR3 reads CASSSPGYPRTFF. The CDR3 nucleotides are TGTGCCAGCAGCTCCCCCGGGTACCCGCGGACTTTCTTT. The full variable domain, in which reference TRBV5-6 and TRBJ1-1 provide the parts outside the CDR3, is DAGVTQSPTHLIKTRGQQVTLRCSPKSGHDTVSWYQQALGQGPQFIFQYYEEEERQRGNFPDRFSGHQFPNYSSELNVNALLLGDSALYLCASSSPGYPRTFFGQGTRLTVV.

The chain combines TRBV7-6 with TRBJ2-3; 10 nucleotides line up with TRBD2. CDR3 length: 18 amino acids. CDR1 and CDR2 from the germline V gene are SGHVS and FNYEAQ. The V segment lost 1 base and the J segment 1 base; nucleotides outside the gene matches: 8. The CDR3 loop reads CASSLGASGSFGTDTQYF. The CDR3 bases are TGTGCCAGCAGCTTAGGGGCTAGCGGGAGTTTTGGCACAGATACGCAGTATTTT.

This chain uses TRBV4-1 with TRBJ2-3; D is unresolved. Trimming stripped 1 base from V and 0 bases from J, with 8 bases between. Germline CDR1 is MGHRA and CDR2 is YSYEKL. The length of the CDR3 is 15 residues. CDR3 loop: CASSQGTASTDTQYF. The CDR3 DNA reads as TGCGCCAGCAGCCAAGGAACAGCTAGCACAGATACGCAGTATTTT.

This clone was seen more than once but under ten times. The chain carries TRBV6-6 and TRBJ1-5; 7 bases are a match to TRBD1. The V and J ends lost 0 bases and 4 bases, in that order; junction bases with no gene match: 6. The CDR3 runs 16 residues. Germline-derived CDR1 and CDR2 are MNHNY and SVGAGI (reference sequence). This chain's CDR3 is CASSYSNRGINQPQHF. Here the CDR3 DNA reads TGTGCCAGCAGTTACTCGAACAGGGGCATTAATCAGCCCCAGCATTTT.

This chain uses TRBV18 with TRBJ2-1; 12 nucleotides line up with TRBD2. Trimming cost V 3 bases and J 8 bases; bases outside gene matches: 8. Germline CDR1 KGHSH, CDR2 LQKENI. The CDR3 sequence is 16 residues long. This chain's CDR3 is CASSPPPTSGSHEQFF. CDR3 DNA sequence: TGTGCCAGCTCACCTCCCCCGACTAGCGGGAGTCATGAGCAGTTCTTC.

This clone was seen a handful of times. The chain has TRBV5-1 and TRBJ2-3, with 7 bases identical to TRBD1. This CDR3 is 16 amino acids long. Trimming at V came to 4 bases and at J to 0 bases, leaving 8 bases not matched to a gene. The germline V gene encodes CDR1 SGHRS and CDR2 YFSETQ. The CDR3 region has the DNA TGCGCCAGCAGCCGGAAGGGGGCGGATAGCACAGATACGCAGTATTTT. Translation gives CASSRKGADSTDTQYF.

V is TRBV4-1 and J is TRBJ2-7; D not certain. Trimming shortened V by 4 bases and J by 7 bases, and 17 bases separated the two germline ends. Germline V gene sequence: CDR1 MGHRA, CDR2 YSYEKL. The CDR3 contains 14 residues. The chain's CDR3 is CASSLSKRSEEQYF. Written as DNA, the CDR3 is TGCGCCAGCAGCCTCTCAAAGAGGTCAGAAGAGCAGTACTTC.

The J gene is TRBJ2-2, the V gene TRBV13, with D maybe TRBD2 (7 bases). Germline assignment: CDR1 PRHDT and CDR2 FYEKMQ (reference sequence). The germline V and J ends were trimmed by 0 bases and 3 bases, with 14 bases remaining between them. This CDR3 contains 17 residues. The CDR3 coding sequence is TGTGCCAGCAGCTTAGGGGGGAGGGGGAGCTACACCGGGGAGCTGTTTTTT. Its translation: CASSLGGRGSYTGELFF.